This T cell receptor beta chain is drawn from a study of a mutant IDH1 vaccine in newly diagnosed glioma. Overall study context: Patients previously underwent radiotherapy, temozolomide, or both, and most underwent both.

Specified time point: baseline, week 1 (first vaccination visit). Treatment indicated: pre-vaccination baseline after standard-of-care therapy. Germline CDR1 and CDR2: SQVTM and ANQGSEA. V shed 4 bases and J shed 4 bases, with 8 bases lying between them. The CDR3 consists of 12 residues. Profiling relied on immunoSEQ multiplex PCR, and the TCRdb table lists in-frame clones only, not all of them. The data contain under 35,000 clones, approximately 80% of them seen just once; the ten biggest clones take up around 20%. This sequence joins TRBV29-1 and TRBJ1-5, with D unresolved. Sequenced here: PBMCs, sampled from a glioma patient treated with radiotherapy, temozolomide or both. This clonotype was sampled from a young man with glioma. CDR3 amino acids: CSVVNGNQPQHF. DNA of the CDR3: TGCAGCGTTGTGAATGGGAATCAGCCCCAGCATTTT.